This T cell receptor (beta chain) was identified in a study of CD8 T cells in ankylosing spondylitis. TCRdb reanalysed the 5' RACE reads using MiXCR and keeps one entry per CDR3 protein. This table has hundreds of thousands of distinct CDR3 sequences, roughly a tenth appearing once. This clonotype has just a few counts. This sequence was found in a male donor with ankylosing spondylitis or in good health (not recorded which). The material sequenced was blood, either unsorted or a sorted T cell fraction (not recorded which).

For the CDR3, the DNA is TGTGCCAGCGGCGGACAAGACACAGATACGCAGTATTTT. Translation gives CASGGQDTDTQYF. The chain joins TRBV28 to TRBJ2-3; weak D call: TRBD1 (5 bases). CDR3 size: 13 residues. Trimming cost V 8 bases and J 2 bases, with 11 bases left between them. CDR1 and CDR2 (germline): MDHEN, SYDVKM.